This T cell receptor beta chain was obtained from a study of blood T cell repertoires in COVID-19. Study details: From T cells, B-cell-depleted T cells, or PBMCs came the material, which was cDNA or gDNA.

Assay: immunoSEQ multiplex PCR; the TCRdb copy retains only in-frame clones and omits some. The repertoire holds hundreds of thousands of clones, with 75% to 85% as singletons. Germline V gene data show CDR1 as SGHNT and CDR2 as YYREEE (reference sequence). V was shortened by 0 bases and J by 2 bases, with 11 bases between the two germline ends. The CDR3 covers 16 residues. Material for sequencing was peripheral blood. V usage is TRBV5-4 and J usage is TRBJ1-4; D perhaps matches TRBD1 (5 bases). This sequence originates from a man aged 50 or older with active or convalescent COVID-19. The CDR3 sequence: CASSLVGGGTNEKLFF. The CDR3 DNA is TGTGCCAGCAGCTTGGTGGGGGGAGGCACTAATGAAAAACTGTTTTTT.